This T cell receptor beta chain was observed in a study of T cell changes during pregnancy in multiple sclerosis. Clones were read by immunoSEQ multiplex PCR, and TCRdb kept only the in-frame ones, dropping some. The data show about 26,000 clones, roughly 89% seen once. V lost 0 bases and J lost 3, with 8 bases in between. Germline assignment: CDR1 ENHRY and CDR2 SYGVKD. The CDR3 has 14 amino acids. The TCR comes from a female donor with multiple sclerosis, enrolled in a pregnancy study. V gene TRBV10-3 combines with J gene TRBJ2-5; TRBD1 is a possible D gene (5 bases). The sequencing here drew on CD8+ T cells from peripheral blood mononuclear cells, taken in the second trimester of pregnancy. CDR3 sequence (DNA): TGTGCCATCAGTGAGTCGGGGCAGGAAGAGACCCAGTACTTC. It is translated as CAISESGQEETQYF.